The source of this T cell receptor beta chain is a study of breast tumors, draining lymph nodes, adjacent tissues. Germline V gene sequence: CDR1 WNHNN, CDR2 SYGVQD (reference sequence). CDR3 length: 13 residues. Trimming stripped 8 bases from V and 2 bases from J, with 12 bases between. One entry per CDR3 protein results from TCRdb running MiXCR on the multiplex PCR reads. The data hold approximately 88,000 distinct CDR3 sequences, with 25% to 35% observed a single time. Concerning this clonotype itself: Just one base apart from a much larger clone, this may be a read error.

Breast cancer patients provided tissue from their axillary draining lymph nodes. The sequenced sample consisted of axillary lymph node tissue. This TCR was recovered from a female donor with breast cancer. Some clones in this sample may be carry-over from other donors' samples. The chain has TRBV10-1 and TRBJ1-1, with no clear D. The CDR3 reads CASGFKTNTEAFF. CDR3 DNA: TGCGCCAGCGGTTTCAAAACCAACACTGAAGCTTTCTTT.